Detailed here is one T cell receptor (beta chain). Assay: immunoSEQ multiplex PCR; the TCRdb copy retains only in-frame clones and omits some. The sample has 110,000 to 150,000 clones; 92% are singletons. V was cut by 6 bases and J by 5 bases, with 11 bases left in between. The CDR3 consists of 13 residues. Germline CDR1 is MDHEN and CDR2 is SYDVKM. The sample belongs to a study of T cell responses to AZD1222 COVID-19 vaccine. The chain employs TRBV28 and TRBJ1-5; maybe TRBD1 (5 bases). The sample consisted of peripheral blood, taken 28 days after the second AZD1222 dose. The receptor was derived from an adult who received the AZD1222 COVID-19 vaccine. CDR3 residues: CASRRGWDQPQHF. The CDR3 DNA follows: TGTGCCAGCAGACGGGGCTGGGATCAGCCCCAGCATTTT.